Below are 8 T cell receptor beta chains sequenced from a single sample in a study of T cells in women clearing cervical HPV infection. Method: immunoSEQ multiplex PCR; TCRdb's copy keeps in-frame clones and lacks some. This sample's clone table lists tens of thousands of clones. The sequenced material came from blood buffy coat. The receptors were gathered from a woman between 18 and 69 years old with a cervical HPV16 infection that either progressed to CIN3+ or cleared (not recorded which).

A remark on this clone: The read gets to within 3 residues of the CDR3 end, and the germline J gene fills in the rest. The chain recombines TRBV5-1 with TRBJ2-7; TRBD1 matches 9 bases. With 10 bases clipped from V and 3 bases from J, the junction kept 14 bases outside the gene matches. The CDR3 runs to 15 residues. CDR1 is SGHRS, CDR2 YFSETQ, per germline. This chain's CDR3 is CASRLSWDRVYEQYF. CDR3 DNA, as far as it was read: TGCGCCTCTAGACTTTCCTGGGACAGGGTCTACGAG.

Concerning this clone: Read data end 3 residues before the CDR3 end; the end is taken from the germline J gene. The rearrangement links TRBV7-2 to TRBJ1-5; 7 nucleotides align to TRBD1. Germline V gene data show CDR1 as SGHTA and CDR2 as FQGNSA. CDR3 length equals 14 residues. Trimming cost V 4 bases and J 4 bases; bases outside gene matches: 4. CDR3 bases read: TGTGCCAGCAGCTCCTACAGGGGAAATCAGCCC. Residues: CASSSYRGNQP. From start to end, the CDR3 is CASSSYRGNQPQHF.

As for this clone: The CDR3 extends 3 residues past the end of the read, so its final part is completed from the germline J gene. The V call is TRBV20-1, the J call TRBJ1-1; 11 bases fit TRBD1. CDR3 length equals 14 residues. Germline CDR1 DFQATT, CDR2 SNEGSKA (reference sequence). V gave up 7 bases and J gave up 5 bases; unmatched junction bases: 9. The CDR3 loop is CSVGQGAGGTEAFF. The DNA read from the CDR3 is TGCAGTGTTGGACAGGGGGCTGGTGGAACTGAA.

On this clone itself: The read stops 3 residues short of the end of the CDR3; the missing end is completed from the germline J gene. V usage is TRBV7-9 and J usage is TRBJ2-1, with no clear D. Trimming removed 2 bases at V and 7 bases at J, with 6 bases between. In germline, CDR1 is SEHNR, CDR2 FQNEAQ (reference sequence). This CDR3 is 12 amino acids long. CDR3 sequence reads: CASSLIANEQFF. The sequenced part of the CDR3 DNA is TGTGCCAGCAGCTTAATTGCGAATGAG.

Turning to this clone: With the read ending 3 residues before the CDR3 end, the germline J gene is used to fill in that end. This rearrangement joins TRBV20-1 to TRBJ1-4, with D maybe TRBD1 (6 bases). CDR1 is DFQATT, CDR2 SNEGSKA, per germline (reference sequence). This CDR3 has 15 residues. V dropped 1 base and J dropped 4 bases, with 13 bases sitting between them. The CDR3 sequence: CSARVRGIFNEKLFF. The CDR3 DNA, read in part, is TGCAGTGCTAGAGTTAGGGGGATCTTTAATGAAAAA.

With regard to this clone: The read comes to an end 3 residues before the CDR3 does, leaving the germline J gene to fill in the end. The gene calls are TRBV28 and TRBJ2-7, with 7 bases that match TRBD1. The CDR3 length is 15 residues. CDR1 and CDR2 (germline): MDHEN, SYDVKM. With 5 bases clipped from V and 0 bases from J, the junction kept 7 bases outside the gene matches. The CDR3 DNA, read in part, is TGTGCCAGCAGTCCTGACAGGGCCCTCTCCTACGAG. It encodes CASSPDRALSYE. Given in full, the CDR3 is CASSPDRALSYEQYF.

About this clone itself: Read sequence stops 3 residues before the CDR3 end, and the germline J gene provides the missing end. The V call is TRBV5-6, the J call TRBJ2-7; D unresolved. Trimming stripped 2 bases from V and 0 bases from J, with 3 bases between. This CDR3 region has 12 residues. The germline V gene encodes CDR1 SGHDT and CDR2 YYEEEE. CDR3 sequence reads: CASSFRSYEQYF. CDR3 DNA, as far as it was read: TGTGCCAGCAGCTTCCGCTCCTACGAG.

As for this clone: Read coverage stops 3 residues before the CDR3 terminus; the germline J gene supplies the remainder. The chain uses TRBV20-1 and TRBJ2-1; 11 bases line up with TRBD1. CDR3 length equals 14 residues. Losses at the gene ends were 5 bases for V and 7 bases for J; bases not matched to a gene: 7. Germline-derived CDR1 and CDR2 are DFQATT and SNEGSKA (reference sequence). The covered CDR3 bases are TGCAGTGCTGGGGCCGGGACAGGGGGGAATGAG. It codes for CSAGAGTGGNE. The whole CDR3 sequence reads CSAGAGTGGNEQFF.